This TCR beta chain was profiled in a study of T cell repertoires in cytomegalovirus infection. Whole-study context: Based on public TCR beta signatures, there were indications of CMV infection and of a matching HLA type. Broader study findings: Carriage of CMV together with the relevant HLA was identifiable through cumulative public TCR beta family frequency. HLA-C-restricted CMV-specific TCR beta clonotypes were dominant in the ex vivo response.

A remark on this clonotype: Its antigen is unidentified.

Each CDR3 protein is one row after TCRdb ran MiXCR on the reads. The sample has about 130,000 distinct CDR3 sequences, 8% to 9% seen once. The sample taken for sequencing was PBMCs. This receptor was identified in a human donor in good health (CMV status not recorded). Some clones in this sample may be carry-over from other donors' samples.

The CDR3 reads CASREGRRETQYF. CDR3 coding DNA: TGTGCCAGCAGAGAAGGAAGACGGGAGACCCAGTACTTC. This sequence joins TRBV12-3 or TRBV12-4 and TRBJ2-5; D is unresolved. V lost 6 bases and J lost 5, with 13 bases in between. This CDR3 spans 13 amino acids.